This TCR beta chain was captured in a study of cytomegalovirus exposure and HLA in healthy donors. Study-level findings and limits: Rare TCR sequences predominated, though certain public TCRs were found in many donors. For cytomegalovirus status, the classifier reportedly gave diagnoses with high specificity and sensitivity. Cytomegalovirus-associated TCR beta chains were listed, numbering some 150.

TCRdb's table, derived via immunoSEQ multiplex PCR, lists solely in-frame clones and lacks some. Of tens of thousands of clones listed, approximately 80% were seen once; the top ten hold about 3%. With regard to this clone: What it binds is not known.

The CDR3 consists of 13 residues. Germline values: CDR1 MNHNS, CDR2 SASEGT. The V end was cut by 2 bases, the J end by 11 bases, with 15 bases between. This TCR was sampled from a man under 40 in good health and CMV-seronegative. The sequencing input was PBMCs. The J gene is TRBJ1-1, the V gene TRBV6-1; D unresolved. Here the CDR3 DNA reads TGTGCCAGCAGTGAATACGACGTCCCGAGGGCTTTCTTT. Amino acid sequence: CASSEYDVPRAFF.